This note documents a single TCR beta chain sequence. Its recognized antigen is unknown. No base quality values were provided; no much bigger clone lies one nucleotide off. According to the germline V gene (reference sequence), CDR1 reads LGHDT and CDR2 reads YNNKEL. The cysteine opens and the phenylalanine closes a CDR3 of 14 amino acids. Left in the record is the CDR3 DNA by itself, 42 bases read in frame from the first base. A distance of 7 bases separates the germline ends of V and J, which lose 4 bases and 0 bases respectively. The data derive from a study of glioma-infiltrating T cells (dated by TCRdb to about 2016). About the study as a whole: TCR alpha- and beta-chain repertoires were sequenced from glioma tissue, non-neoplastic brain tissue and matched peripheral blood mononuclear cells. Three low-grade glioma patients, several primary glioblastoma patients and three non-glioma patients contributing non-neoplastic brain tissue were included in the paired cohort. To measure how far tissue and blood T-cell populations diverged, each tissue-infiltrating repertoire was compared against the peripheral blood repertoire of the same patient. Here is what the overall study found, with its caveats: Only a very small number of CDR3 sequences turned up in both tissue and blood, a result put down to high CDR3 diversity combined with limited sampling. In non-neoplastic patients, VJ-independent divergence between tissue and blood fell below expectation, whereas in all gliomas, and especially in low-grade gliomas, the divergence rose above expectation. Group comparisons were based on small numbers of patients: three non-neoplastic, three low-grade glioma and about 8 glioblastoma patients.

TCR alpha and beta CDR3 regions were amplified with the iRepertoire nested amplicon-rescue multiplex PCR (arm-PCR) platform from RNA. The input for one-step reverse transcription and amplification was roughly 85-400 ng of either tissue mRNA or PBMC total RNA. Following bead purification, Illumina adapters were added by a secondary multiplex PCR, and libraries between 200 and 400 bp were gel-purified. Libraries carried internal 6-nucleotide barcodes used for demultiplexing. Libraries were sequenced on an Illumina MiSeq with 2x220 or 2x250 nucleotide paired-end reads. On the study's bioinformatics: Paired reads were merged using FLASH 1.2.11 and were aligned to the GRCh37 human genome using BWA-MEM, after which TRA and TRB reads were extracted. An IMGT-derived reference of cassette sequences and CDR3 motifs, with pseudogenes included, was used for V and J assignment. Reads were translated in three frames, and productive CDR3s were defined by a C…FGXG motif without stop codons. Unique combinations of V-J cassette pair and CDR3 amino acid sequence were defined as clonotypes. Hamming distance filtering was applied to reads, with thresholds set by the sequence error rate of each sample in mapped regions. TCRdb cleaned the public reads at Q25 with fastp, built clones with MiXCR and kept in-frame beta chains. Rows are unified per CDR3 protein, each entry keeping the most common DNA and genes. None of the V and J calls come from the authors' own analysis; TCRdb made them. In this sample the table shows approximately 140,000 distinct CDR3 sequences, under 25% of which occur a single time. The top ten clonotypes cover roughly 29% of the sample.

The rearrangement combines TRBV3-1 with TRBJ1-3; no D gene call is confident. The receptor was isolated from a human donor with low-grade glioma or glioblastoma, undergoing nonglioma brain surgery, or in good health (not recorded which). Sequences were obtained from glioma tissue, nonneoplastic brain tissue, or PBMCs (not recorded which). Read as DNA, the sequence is TGTGCCAGCAGCCCCAGCCGCTCTGGAAACACCATATATTTT. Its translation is CASSPSRSGNTIYF.